This T cell receptor beta chain was sequenced for a study of blood T cell repertoires in COVID-19. The CDR3 contains 17 residues. The ends lost 2 bases at V and 0 bases at J; junction bases unmatched: 7. Germline V CDR1 and CDR2: MGHRA, YSYEKL. This clone occurred once. Here immunoSEQ multiplex PCR was the method, and the copy in TCRdb shows in-frame clones only, minus some. The top ten hold more than 5% of the sample, which has under 150,000 clones, about 82% seen once. The source of this sequence is a woman in her 40s who had recovered from COVID-19. Input material: PBMCs or T cells enriched from blood (not recorded which). The rearrangement uses TRBV4-1 and TRBJ1-5, with 7 bases fitting TRBD1. The CDR3 loop reads CASSQLGTDISNQPQHF. The CDR3 bases are TGCGCCAGCAGCCAATTGGGGACAGATATTAGCAATCAGCCCCAGCATTTT.